This TCR beta chain comes out of a study of shared clonotypes between healthy human individuals. At the level of the study: Contributing individuals were a couple of females and a few males aged 18 to 49.

General study points: Sampling used blood alone; tissue repertoires probably differ.

V was pared by 5 bases and J by 5 bases, with 21 bases between. CDR1 is SGHAT, CDR2 FQNNGV, per germline. The CDR3 runs to 16 residues. CD45RO-negative, CCR7-positively selected cells formed the naive CD8 fraction, excluding terminally differentiated effector memory CD45RA+ cells. Genomic DNA (from each subset) was split evenly across several immunoSEQ plates. This table comes from immunoSEQ multiplex PCR, and its TCRdb copy is limited to in-frame clones, with some not included. Found here are 1.5 million to 2.5 million clones, approximately 94% of them singletons; the top ten hold less than 1.5%. Notes on this clone: The antigen remains unidentified.

Sequencing used naive CD8+ T cells sorted from blood. The clonotype was recovered from a man younger than 35 in good health. The rearrangement links TRBV11-2 to TRBJ1-1; D is unresolved. This chain's CDR3 is CASSLTGLVGKTEAFF. CDR3 DNA: TGTGCCAGCAGCCTAACTGGGTTGGTGGGAAAAACTGAAGCTTTCTTT.